This TCR beta chain was sequenced during a study of regulatory T cells in long-lasting Graves disease. Time point here: newly diagnosed GD, antithyroid drugs for less than 3 months. PBMC RNA served as the TCR library source. Graves' disease diagnosis was established per American Thyroid Association guidelines. According to the study, TCR beta libraries were built with iRepertoire HTBI primers and CDR3-region Arm-PCR. Each CDR3 protein is one row after TCRdb ran MiXCR on the multiplex PCR reads. Of roughly 350,000 distinct CDR3 sequences in the sample, around 15% were seen once. About this clonotype itself: Antigen unknown.

Study observations and caveats: Persistent Graves' disease cases displayed lower TCR diversity than newly diagnosed ones.

This CDR3 has 13 amino acids. Trimming removed 1 base at V and 5 bases at J, with 9 bases between. CDR1 and CDR2 from the germline V gene are SGHNT and YYREEE (reference sequence). The data were also submitted as part of a second study, on T cells in Graves' hyperthyroidism and ophthalmopathy. Per that paper: Ophthalmopathy and stable hyperthyroidism were told apart by a 13 V-J model.

The clonotype originates from a woman aged 18-29 years with Graves disease. The sequencing here drew on peripheral blood mononuclear cells (PBMCs), taken at new diagnosis, from a patient treated with antithyroid drugs. This chain links TRBV5-4 with TRBJ2-5; D remains ambiguous. CDR3 sequence reads: CASSLSSRETQYF. The CDR3 bases are TGTGCCAGCAGCTTGAGCTCCAGGGAGACCCAGTACTTC.